This T cell receptor (beta chain) was profiled in a study of PD-1 blockade in classical Hodgkin lymphoma. Whole-study results and caveats: The causes of the repertoire differences, possibly disease activity or prior therapy, remain undefined.

This clone was found once. Its antigen is not identified. Method: immunoSEQ multiplex PCR; TCRdb's copy keeps in-frame clones and lacks some. Among 57,000 or so clones listed, roughly 88% were seen once. Relapse was seen in all patients after autologous stem cell transplantation, and brentuximab vedotin exposure was variable. The best responses consisted of complete response, partial response or progressive disease. V was shortened by 3 bases and J by 3 bases, with 14 bases between the two germline ends. Per germline, CDR1 LNHDA and CDR2 SQIVND (reference sequence). The CDR3 is made up of 16 amino acids.

This receptor was identified in a human donor with classical Hodgkin lymphoma. The sequencing used peripheral blood mononuclear cells (PBMCs), collected at baseline. This chain links TRBV19 with TRBJ2-2; D unclear. CDR3 residues: CASSMVGSQYTGELFF. CDR3 DNA sequence: TGTGCCAGTAGTATGGTCGGTAGTCAGTACACCGGGGAGCTGTTTTTT.